The 23 T cell receptor beta chains in this list originate from one sample, sequenced in a study of post-analysis software for immune sequencing data. Study conclusions and caveats: TRBV5-6, TRBV5-1 and TRBV20-1 were among roughly five TRBV segments more frequent in patients than controls.

Their antigens are not known. The authors incorporated unique molecular identifiers into the TCR beta cDNA libraries. TCRdb reanalysed the PCR reads using MiXCR and keeps one entry per CDR3 protein. Here the sample spans about 770,000 distinct CDR3 sequences, about 45% being singletons. Specimen: blood. These receptors originate from a girl between 10 and 17 years old with multiple sclerosis.

The chain has TRBV20-1 and TRBJ1-2; perhaps TRBD1 as D (5 bases). V was shortened by 0 bases and J by 8 bases, with 10 bases between the two germline ends. The CDR3 loop spans 12 amino acids. Looked up from germline, CDR1 is DFQATT and CDR2 is SNEGSKA (reference sequence). The chain's CDR3 is CSARESGDGYTF. The CDR3 nucleotides are TGCAGTGCTAGAGAGTCTGGGGACGGCTACACCTTC.

This clonotype was found a few times. This sequence joins TRBV11-2 and TRBJ2-4; D is possibly TRBD1 or TRBD2 (6 bases each). V was pared by 5 bases and J by 6 bases, with 20 bases between. Germline loops: CDR1 SGHAT, CDR2 FQNNGV. The CDR3 runs to 16 residues. CDR3 residues: CASSPEGLLGGNIQYF. In nucleotides, the CDR3 is TGTGCCAGCAGCCCAGAGGGACTTTTAGGGGGAAACATTCAGTACTTC.

DNA for the CDR3: TGCGCCAGCATGCCGGGACTAGCGCCTCGTTCTGGGGCCAACGTCCTGACTTTC. Its translation: CASMPGLAPRSGANVLTF. The V gene is TRBV5-1, the J gene TRBJ2-6; TRBD2 matches at 10 bases. The V and J ends lost 6 bases and 1 base, in that order; junction bases with no gene match: 10. This CDR3 contains 18 residues. The germline CDR1 and CDR2 sequences are SGHRS and YFSETQ.

A few counts support this clonotype. The chain employs TRBV2 and TRBJ2-1, with 7 bases that match TRBD2. V was pared by 4 bases and J by 4 bases, with 7 bases of the junction left unmatched. This CDR3 is built from 15 residues. CDR1 and CDR2 (germline): SNHLY, FYNNEI. CDR3 residues: CASSGREKGYNEQFF. CDR3 nucleotides: TGTGCCAGCAGTGGGCGGGAGAAAGGTTACAATGAGCAGTTCTTC.

This sequence joins TRBV12-5 and TRBJ2-1; 10 positions match TRBD2. CDR1 and CDR2 from the germline V gene are LGHNT and FRNRAP. Losses at the gene ends were 9 bases for V and 5 bases for J; bases not matched to a gene: 10. The CDR3 runs to 15 residues. The CDR3 nucleotides read TGTGCTAGGTGGGTAGTAGCGGGAGGTGACAATGAGCAGTTCTTC. This encodes CARWVVAGGDNEQFF.

This chain uses TRBV12-3 or TRBV12-4 with TRBJ2-1; D could derive from TRBD1 or TRBD2 (5 bases each). The CDR3 consists of 18 residues. The V gene lost 2 bases and the J gene lost 0 bases, with 17 bases spanning the gap. The CDR3 reads CASSLRGPGADSYNEQFF. The CDR3 DNA is TGTGCCAGCAGTTTAAGGGGCCCCGGGGCCGACTCCTACAATGAGCAGTTCTTC.

The rearrangement uses TRBV6-2 or TRBV6-3 and TRBJ2-3, with D unclear. Deletions cut 7 bases from V and 1 base from J, with 9 bases between. The germline gives CDR1 MNHEY, CDR2 SVGEGT. The CDR3 totals 13 residues. CDR3 coding DNA: TGTGCCAGCATATGGGTTTGCACAGATACGCAGTATTTT. This gives the protein CASIWVCTDTQYF.

This clonotype was seen more than once but under ten times. DNA of the CDR3: TGTGCCAGCAGTGACGTGGCGGGAGAAGGCGCAGATACGCAGTATTTT. This gives the protein CASSDVAGEGADTQYF. This rearrangement joins TRBV6-4 to TRBJ2-3, with 7 bases matching TRBD2. Germline V lookup: CDR1 MRHNA, CDR2 SNTAGT. This CDR3 is 16 amino acids long. V was clipped by 2 bases and J by 4 bases; unmatched bases: 9.

This rearrangement joins TRBV29-1 to TRBJ1-5; D may be TRBD1 (5 bases). This CDR3 region has 13 residues. Trimming took 7 bases from V and 5 from J, leaving 15 bases between them. The germline V gene has CDR1 SQVTM and CDR2 ANQGSEA. CDR3 coding DNA: TGCAGCGCAGCATACGGGGGGGATCAGCCCCAGCATTTT. Its protein product is CSAAYGGDQPQHF.

The chain recombines TRBV5-5 with TRBJ2-3; 8 bases align to TRBD2. With 4 bases clipped from V and 2 bases from J, the junction kept 6 bases outside the gene matches. Germline CDR1 and CDR2: SGHKS and YYEKEE (reference sequence). The CDR3 covers 15 residues. Written as DNA, the CDR3 is TGTGCCAGCAGCCTCGGGACTAGGCTCACAGATACGCAGTATTTT. It codes for CASSLGTRLTDTQYF. Full variable domain (remainder filled in from reference TRBV5-5 and TRBJ2-3): DAGVTQSPTHLIKTRGQQVTLRCSPISGHKSVSWYQQVLGQGPQFIFQYYEKEERGRGNFPDRFSARQFPNYSSELNVNALLLGDSALYLCASSLGTRLTDTQYFGPGTRLTVL.

The chain carries TRBV20-1 and TRBJ2-1; D not resolved. CDR1 is DFQATT and CDR2 is SNEGSKA in the germline V gene (reference sequence). V gave up 7 bases and J gave up 3 bases, with 10 bases separating them. The CDR3 has 12 residues. The CDR3 DNA reads TGCAGTGGGACCCCAGACTACAATGAGCAGTTCTTC. Translated, it gives CSGTPDYNEQFF.

The chain employs TRBV12-3 or TRBV12-4 and TRBJ2-1; weak D call: TRBD1 (5 bases). V lost 4 bases, J lost 8 bases, and 15 bases lay in between. CDR3 length equals 14 residues. This CDR3 reads CASSWTPPGDEQFF. The CDR3 DNA follows: TGTGCCAGCAGTTGGACACCCCCAGGAGATGAGCAGTTCTTC.

This clonotype was seen a few times. The chain is built from TRBV12-3 or TRBV12-4 and TRBJ1-5; 10 bases map to TRBD1. With V trimmed by 4 bases and J by 4 bases, 7 bases remained unmatched. The CDR3 has 16 residues. The CDR3, as DNA: TGTGCCAGCAGTTACCCCCAGGGACAGGGGAATCAGCCCCAGCATTTT. This translates into CASSYPQGQGNQPQHF.

The CDR3 is CTAGLQYIQGYTF. The CDR3 bases are TGCACCGCGGGTCTCCAGTACATCCAAGGCTACACCTTC. The V gene is TRBV1, the J gene TRBJ1-2. TRBV1 is a recognized pseudogene. The CDR3 sequence is 13 residues long.

The CDR3 loop is CASSLGQGRNTEAFF. In nucleotides, the CDR3 is TGTGCCAGCAGTTTAGGACAGGGCAGAAACACTGAAGCTTTCTTT. The chain joins TRBV12-3 or TRBV12-4 to TRBJ1-1, with 7 bases matching TRBD1. J gave up 2 bases and V 1 base, and 4 bases lay outside the gene matches. The CDR3 spans 15 residues.

This clonotype turned up a few times. The chain recombines TRBV9 with TRBJ1-1; D is perhaps TRBD1 (6 bases). The CDR3 is 13 amino acids. Germline V gene data show CDR1 as SGDLS and CDR2 as YYNGEE. Trimming took off 4 bases at V and 4 bases at J, with 11 bases between the two ends. This chain's CDR3 is CASSPQGATEAFF. CDR3 bases: TGTGCCAGCAGCCCACAGGGTGCCACTGAAGCTTTCTTT.

CDR3 DNA: TGTGCCAGCAGCGTAGGGGGGTCCCGAACCGGTGAAGCTTTCTTT. Translated, it gives CASSVGGSRTGEAFF. This chain uses TRBV9 with TRBJ1-1, with TRBD1 as a possible D gene (5 bases). The CDR3 sequence is 15 residues long. The V gene's germline CDR1 is SGDLS and CDR2 YYNGEE. Trimming took 0 bases from V and 7 from J, leaving 16 bases between them.

The chain couples TRBV25-1 to TRBJ2-4; 11 bases fit TRBD2. The J call may be incorrect, as the DNA end agrees better with TRBJ2-7. This CDR3 is 15 amino acids long. Germline assignment: CDR1 MGHDK and CDR2 SYGVNS. In nucleotides, the CDR3 is TGTGCCAGCAGTAAAACTAGCGGGAGACCCCACGAGCAGTACTTC. It codes for CASSKTSGRPHEQYF.

The chain couples TRBV6-2 or TRBV6-3 to TRBJ2-1; D remains unclear. This CDR3 is 13 amino acids long. With 4 bases removed from V and 3 bases from J, the gap between germline ends came to 7 bases. From germline, CDR1 is MNHEY and CDR2 SVGEGT. The CDR3 here is CASSSLVYNEQFF. The CDR3 DNA follows: TGTGCCAGCAGTTCCCTCGTCTACAATGAGCAGTTCTTC.

Only a few counts were recorded for this clonotype. The V call is TRBV5-1, the J call TRBJ2-5; D remains unclear. Germline loops: CDR1 SGHRS, CDR2 YFSETQ. The CDR3 has 14 amino acids. Deletions cut 4 bases from V and 5 bases from J, with 15 bases between. In DNA form, the CDR3 reads TGCGCCAGCAGCCCGGCTGGCGGTTGGGAGACCCAGTACTTC. It specifies CASSPAGGWETQYF.

The chain uses TRBV13 and TRBJ2-5, with a weak D call TRBD1 (5 bases). The CDR3 has 12 residues. V was shortened by 5 bases and J by 11 bases, with 15 bases between the two germline ends. Germline-derived CDR1 and CDR2 are PRHDT and FYEKMQ (reference sequence). The CDR3 region is CASSKGWNEQYF. The CDR3 DNA reads as TGTGCCAGCAGCAAGGGGTGGAATGAGCAGTACTTC.

This clonotype was counted between two and nine times. The CDR3 nucleotides read TGCGCCAGCAGCTTGGTAGCTCCCTTGGAGCAGTACTTC. Translation: CASSLVAPLEQYF. The chain recombines TRBV5-1 with TRBJ2-7; unclear D gene. Germline CDR1 and CDR2: SGHRS and YFSETQ. Trimming removed 0 bases at V and 7 bases at J, with 11 bases between. The CDR3 is 13 amino acids.

This sequence joins TRBV6-1 and TRBJ2-7; D is ambiguous. V lost 6 bases and J 7 bases, leaving 19 bases between the germline ends. The length of the CDR3 is 14 residues. Germline loops: CDR1 MNHNS, CDR2 SASEGT. The CDR3 reads CASSAEIDPNEQYF. The CDR3 DNA reads as TGTGCCAGCAGCGCTGAAATTGACCCGAATGAGCAGTACTTC.